This T cell receptor beta chain was sequenced during a study of cytomegalovirus exposure and HLA in healthy donors. The study's findings and limits: It was reportedly the case that the classifier diagnosed cytomegalovirus status with high specificity and sensitivity.

The CDR3 runs 12 residues. From germline, CDR1 is SNHLY and CDR2 FYNNEI. V dropped 10 bases and J dropped 7; count of bases not matched to a gene: 6. For this clone: Its target is unknown.

Using immunoSEQ multiplex PCR, the repertoire was profiled, and TCRdb retains in-frame clones only, with some absent. This table has about 330,000 clones, 75% to 90% appearing once. V is TRBV2 and J is TRBJ2-1; TRBD1 matches at 8 bases. Sequenced material: PBMCs. The sequence was collected from a young woman in good health and CMV-seronegative. The CDR3 DNA follows: TGTGCCATAGGACAGGGTTGGAATGAGCAGTTCTTC. This encodes CAIGQGWNEQFF.